This is a list of T cell receptor beta chains from one sample in a study of T-cell memory formation after mild COVID-19. TCRdb reprocessed the 5' RACE reads with MiXCR, giving one entry per CDR3 protein. The data contain more than 300,000 distinct CDR3 sequences, 13% to 15% of them singletons. Input material: PBMCs or a T cell subset sorted from them (not recorded which). The receptors were sampled from a man aged 18 to 30 who had mild COVID-19 (a few samples of this study predate the infection). Cell type and time point are not known. CDR3s include the opening cysteine and the closing phenylalanine or tryptophan. Each record gives: V gene, J gene, clone size, D gene, CDR3 protein, CDR3 DNA. The D gene is left open where the match is weak. Clone size, where shown, is once, few, many, or a class for clones that have expanded.

V gene: TRBV9
J gene: TRBJ2-3
clone size: few
D gene: NA
CDR3 protein: CASSVAPSGADTQYF
CDR3 DNA: TGTGCCAGCAGCGTAGCTCCTAGTGGCGCAGATACGCAGTATTTT

V gene: TRBV5-1
J gene: TRBJ2-2
clone size: few
D gene: NA
CDR3 protein: CASSSGQGRLEELFF
CDR3 DNA: TGCGCCAGCAGCTCGGGGCAGGGGCGGTTGGAGGAGCTGTTTTTT

V gene: TRBV7-9
J gene: TRBJ1-5
clone size: many
D gene: NA
CDR3 protein: CASSSTRGNQPQHF
CDR3 DNA: TGTGCCAGCAGCTCAACTAGGGGCAATCAGCCCCAGCATTTT

V gene: TRBV6-1
J gene: TRBJ1-2
clone size: few
D gene: NA
CDR3 protein: CATPRQTSYGYTF
CDR3 DNA: TGTGCCACCCCCAGACAAACCAGCTATGGCTACACCTTC

V gene: TRBV5-6
J gene: TRBJ2-3
clone size: NA
D gene: TRBD1
CDR3 protein: CASSPDRVGTDTQYF
CDR3 DNA: TGTGCCAGCAGCCCGGACAGGGTTGGAACAGATACGCAGTATTTT

V gene: TRBV5-6
J gene: TRBJ1-3
clone size: few
D gene: NA
CDR3 protein: CASSLAGLSGNTIYF
CDR3 DNA: TGTGCCAGCAGCTTGGCCGGTCTATCTGGAAACACCATATATTTT

V gene: TRBV7-2
J gene: TRBJ2-3
clone size: many
D gene: TRBD1
CDR3 protein: CASSLPTGGDTQYF
CDR3 DNA: TGTGCCAGCAGCTTACCCACAGGGGGGGATACGCAGTATTTT

V gene: TRBV4-2
J gene: TRBJ2-7
clone size: NA
D gene: TRBD2
CDR3 protein: CASSQESSGSYEQYF
CDR3 DNA: TGTGCCAGCAGCCAAGAATCTAGCGGCTCCTACGAGCAGTACTTC

V gene: TRBV5-6
J gene: TRBJ1-2
clone size: NA
D gene: NA
CDR3 protein: CASTRDPPRANGYTF
CDR3 DNA: TGTGCCAGCACCAGGGACCCTCCCCGGGCGAATGGCTACACCTTC

V gene: TRBV5-1
J gene: TRBJ2-3
clone size: few
D gene: TRBD1
CDR3 protein: CASSYRDRVADTQYF
CDR3 DNA: TGCGCCAGCAGTTACCGGGACAGGGTCGCAGATACGCAGTATTTT

V gene: TRBV27
J gene: TRBJ2-5
clone size: NA
D gene: TRBD1
CDR3 protein: CASSLTSSTGQGDQETQYF
CDR3 DNA: TGTGCCAGCAGTTTGACAAGTAGTACGGGACAGGGGGACCAAGAGACCCAGTACTTC

V gene: TRBV6-2/TRBV6-3
J gene: TRBJ2-4
clone size: few
D gene: NA
CDR3 protein: CASSYWGGSNIQYF
CDR3 DNA: TGTGCCAGCAGTTATTGGGGCGGGTCTAACATTCAGTACTTC

V gene: TRBV11-2
J gene: TRBJ2-4
clone size: NA
D gene: TRBD1
CDR3 protein: CASSFGQGLAKNIQYF
CDR3 DNA: TGTGCCAGCAGCTTCGGACAGGGGCTAGCCAAAAACATTCAGTACTTC

V gene: TRBV3-1
J gene: TRBJ2-3
clone size: NA
D gene: NA
CDR3 protein: CASSQGMAASTDTQYF
CDR3 DNA: TGTGCCAGCAGCCAGGGTATGGCGGCGTCCACAGATACGCAGTATTTT

V gene: TRBV9
J gene: TRBJ2-2
clone size: NA
D gene: TRBD2
CDR3 protein: CASSLSRRGAGELFF
CDR3 DNA: TGTGCCAGCAGCCTCTCCCGCCGGGGGGCCGGGGAGCTGTTTTTT

V gene: TRBV11-3
J gene: TRBJ2-7
clone size: NA
D gene: NA
CDR3 protein: CASSLENLGEQYF
CDR3 DNA: TGTGCCAGCAGCTTAGAGAACCTCGGGGAGCAGTACTTC

V gene: TRBV20-1
J gene: TRBJ2-3
clone size: few
D gene: TRBD2
CDR3 protein: CSARGLAGSSDTQYF
CDR3 DNA: TGCAGTGCTAGGGGACTAGCGGGAAGCTCAGATACGCAGTATTTT

V gene: TRBV7-2
J gene: TRBJ1-6
clone size: NA
D gene: NA
CDR3 protein: CASSFIPTGTLSPLHF
CDR3 DNA: TGTGCCAGCAGCTTTATCCCGACGGGGACCCTTTCACCCCTCCACTTT

V gene: TRBV6-5
J gene: TRBJ2-1
clone size: few
D gene: NA
CDR3 protein: CASWGARTEQFF
CDR3 DNA: TGTGCCAGCTGGGGGGCGCGCACTGAGCAGTTCTTC

V gene: TRBV18
J gene: TRBJ1-3
clone size: few
D gene: NA
CDR3 protein: CASYTSTGNTIYF
CDR3 DNA: TGTGCCAGTTACACGAGTACTGGAAACACCATATATTTT

V gene: TRBV20-1
J gene: TRBJ2-5
clone size: few
D gene: NA
CDR3 protein: CSAEKWGPRTQYF
CDR3 DNA: TGCAGTGCCGAGAAATGGGGGCCGAGGACCCAGTACTTC

V gene: TRBV10-3
J gene: TRBJ2-1
clone size: NA
D gene: TRBD1
CDR3 protein: CAISNRDSRYNEQFF
CDR3 DNA: TGTGCCATCAGCAACCGGGACAGTAGGTACAATGAGCAGTTCTTC

V gene: TRBV12-3/TRBV12-4
J gene: TRBJ2-3
clone size: NA
D gene: TRBD2
CDR3 protein: CASRLTSGRADTQYF
CDR3 DNA: TGTGCCAGCAGATTGACTAGCGGGAGGGCTGATACGCAGTATTTT